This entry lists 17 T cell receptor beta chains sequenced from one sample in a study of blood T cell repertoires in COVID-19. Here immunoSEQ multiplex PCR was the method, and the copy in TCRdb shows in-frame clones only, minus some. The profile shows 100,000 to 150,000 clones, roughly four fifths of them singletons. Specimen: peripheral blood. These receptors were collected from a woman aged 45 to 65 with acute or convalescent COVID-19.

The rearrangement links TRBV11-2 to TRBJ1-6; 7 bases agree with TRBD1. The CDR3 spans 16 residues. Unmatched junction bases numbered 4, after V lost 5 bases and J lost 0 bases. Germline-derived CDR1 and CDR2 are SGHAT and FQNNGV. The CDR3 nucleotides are TGTGCCAGCAGCCCCCGGGACAGCTCCTATAATTCACCCCTCCACTTT. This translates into CASSPRDSSYNSPLHF. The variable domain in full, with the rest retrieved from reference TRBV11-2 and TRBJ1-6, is EAGVAQSPRYKIIEKRQSVAFWCNPISGHATLYWYQQILGQGPKLLIQFQNNGVVDDSQLPKDRFSAERLKGVDSTLKIQPAKLEDSAVYLCASSPRDSSYNSPLHFGNGTRLTVT.

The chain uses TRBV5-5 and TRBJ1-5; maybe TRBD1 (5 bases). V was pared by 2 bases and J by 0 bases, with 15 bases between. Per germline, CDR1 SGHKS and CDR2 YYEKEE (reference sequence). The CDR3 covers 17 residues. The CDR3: CASSLIREYYSNQPQHF. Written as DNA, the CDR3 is TGTGCCAGCAGCTTAATCAGGGAATATTATAGCAATCAGCCCCAGCATTTT.

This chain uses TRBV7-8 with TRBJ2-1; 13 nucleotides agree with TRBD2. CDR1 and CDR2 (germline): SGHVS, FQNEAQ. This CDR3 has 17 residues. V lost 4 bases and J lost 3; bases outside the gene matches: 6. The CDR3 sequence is CASSSKLAGGYYNEQFF. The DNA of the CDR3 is TGTGCCAGCAGCTCCAAACTAGCGGGGGGGTACTACAATGAGCAGTTCTTC.

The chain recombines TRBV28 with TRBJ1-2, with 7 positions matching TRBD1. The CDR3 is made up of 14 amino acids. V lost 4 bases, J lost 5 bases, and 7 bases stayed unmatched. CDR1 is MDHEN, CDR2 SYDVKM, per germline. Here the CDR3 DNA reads TGTGCCAGCAGTTACAAGGGGGCTTGGTATGGCTACACCTTC. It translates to CASSYKGAWYGYTF.

The CDR3 sequence: CASRLAGGLNTEAFF. CDR3 sequence (DNA): TGTGCCAGCAGACTAGCAGGGGGGTTGAACACTGAAGCTTTCTTT. The chain combines TRBV6-6 with TRBJ1-1; 7 bases map to TRBD1. The CDR3 is made up of 15 amino acids. Germline-derived CDR1 and CDR2 are MNHNY and SVGAGI (reference sequence). With 6 bases clipped from V and 0 bases from J, the junction kept 7 bases outside the gene matches.

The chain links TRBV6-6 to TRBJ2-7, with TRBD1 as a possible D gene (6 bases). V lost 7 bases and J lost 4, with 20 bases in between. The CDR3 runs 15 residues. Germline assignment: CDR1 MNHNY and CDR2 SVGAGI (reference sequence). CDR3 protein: CASTKQGPVRYEQYF. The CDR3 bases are TGTGCCAGCACTAAACAGGGTCCTGTGCGGTACGAGCAGTACTTC.

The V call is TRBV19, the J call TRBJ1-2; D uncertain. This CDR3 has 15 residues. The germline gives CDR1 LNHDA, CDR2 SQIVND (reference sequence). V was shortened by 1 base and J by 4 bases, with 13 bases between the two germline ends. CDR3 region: CASSIGWGVGYGYTF. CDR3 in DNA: TGTGCCAGTAGTATAGGGTGGGGAGTTGGCTATGGCTACACCTTC.

This CDR3 reads CANSGTSGEQYF. The CDR3, as DNA: TGTGCCAACTCCGGGACTAGCGGGGAGCAGTACTTC. The chain employs TRBV10-3 and TRBJ2-7, with 12 bases lining up with TRBD2. Per the germline V gene, CDR1 is ENHRY and CDR2 is SYGVKD. CDR3 length: 12 residues. The ends lost 10 bases at V and 7 bases at J; junction bases unmatched: 5.

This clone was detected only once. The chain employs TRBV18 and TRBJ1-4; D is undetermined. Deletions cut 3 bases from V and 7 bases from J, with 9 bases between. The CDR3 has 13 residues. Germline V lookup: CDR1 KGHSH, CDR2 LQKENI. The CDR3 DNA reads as TGTGCCAGCTCACCTACCGATAGTGAAAAACTGTTTTTT. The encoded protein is CASSPTDSEKLFF.

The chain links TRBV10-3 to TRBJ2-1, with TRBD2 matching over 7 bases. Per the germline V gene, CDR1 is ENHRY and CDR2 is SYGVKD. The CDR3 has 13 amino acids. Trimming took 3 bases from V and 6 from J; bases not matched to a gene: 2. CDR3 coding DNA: TGTGCCATCAGTGACCGACTAGCCAATGAGCAGTTCTTC. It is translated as CAISDRLANEQFF.

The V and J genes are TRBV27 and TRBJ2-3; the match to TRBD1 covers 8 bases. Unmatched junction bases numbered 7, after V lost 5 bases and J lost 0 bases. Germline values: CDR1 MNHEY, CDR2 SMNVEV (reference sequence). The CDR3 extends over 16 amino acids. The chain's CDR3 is CASSAKTGVSTDTQYF. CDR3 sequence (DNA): TGTGCCAGCAGTGCCAAGACAGGGGTGAGCACAGATACGCAGTATTTT.

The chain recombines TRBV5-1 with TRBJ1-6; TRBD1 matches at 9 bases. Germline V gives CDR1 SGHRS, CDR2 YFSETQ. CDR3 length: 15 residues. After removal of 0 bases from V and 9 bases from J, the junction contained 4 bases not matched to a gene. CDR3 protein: CASSLDGTGFSPLHF. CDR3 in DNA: TGCGCCAGCAGCTTGGACGGGACAGGGTTTTCACCCCTCCACTTT.

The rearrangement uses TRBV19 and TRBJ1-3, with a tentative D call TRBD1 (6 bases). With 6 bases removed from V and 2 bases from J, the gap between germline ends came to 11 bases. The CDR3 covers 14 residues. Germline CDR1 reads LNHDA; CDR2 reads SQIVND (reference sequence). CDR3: CASSQQGAGNTIYF. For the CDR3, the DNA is TGTGCCAGTAGCCAACAGGGAGCTGGAAACACCATATATTTT.

DNA for the CDR3: TGTGCCAGCAGTCCCCCTTGGAGCGGCCAAGAGACCCAGTACTTC. Translated, it gives CASSPPWSGQETQYF. This sequence joins TRBV6-5 and TRBJ2-5; D perhaps matches TRBD2 (5 bases). The germline V gene has CDR1 MNHEY and CDR2 SVGAGI. Trimming removed 5 bases from V and 1 base from J, with 14 bases in between. The CDR3 runs 15 residues.

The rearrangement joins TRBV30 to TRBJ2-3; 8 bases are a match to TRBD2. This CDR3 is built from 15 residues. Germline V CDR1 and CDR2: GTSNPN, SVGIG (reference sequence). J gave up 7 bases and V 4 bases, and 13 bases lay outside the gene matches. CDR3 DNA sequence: TGTGCCTGGAAGAAGAGCGGGGGTTTTTCCTATACGCAGTATTTT. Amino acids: CAWKKSGGFSYTQYF.

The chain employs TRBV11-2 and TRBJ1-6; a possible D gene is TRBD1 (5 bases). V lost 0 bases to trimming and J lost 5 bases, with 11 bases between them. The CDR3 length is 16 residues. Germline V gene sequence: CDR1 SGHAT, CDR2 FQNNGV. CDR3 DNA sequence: TGTGCCAGCAGCTTAGAGGGCGGGGGGGATAATTCACCCCTCCACTTT. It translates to CASSLEGGGDNSPLHF.

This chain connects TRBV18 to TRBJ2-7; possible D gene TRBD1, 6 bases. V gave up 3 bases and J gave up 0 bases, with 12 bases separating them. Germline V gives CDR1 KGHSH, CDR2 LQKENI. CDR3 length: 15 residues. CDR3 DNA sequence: TGTGCCAGCTCACCCAGCCGGGACAACTCCTACGAGCAGTACTTC. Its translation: CASSPSRDNSYEQYF. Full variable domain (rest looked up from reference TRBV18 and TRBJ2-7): NAGVMQNPRHLVRRRGQEARLRCSPMKGHSHVYWYRQLPEEGLKFMVYLQKENIIDESGMPKERFSAEFPKEGPSILRIQQVVRGDSAAYFCASSPSRDNSYEQYFGPGTRLTVT.